These 5 T cell receptor beta chains were all obtained from the same sample, sequenced in a study of blood T cells in healthy people across ages. For the second PCR, which ran for 7 to 11 cycles, a sample-barcoded 5' primer and a J-beta primer mix were used. MiXCR, applied by TCRdb to the 5' RACE reads, yields one record per CDR3 protein. The sample includes fewer than 600,000 distinct CDR3 sequences, about a quarter of them seen just once. These records were also assigned to another study, of T cells of mothers and their children.

What was sequenced was blood. The receptors were gathered from a boy between 2 and 15 years old in good health.

This rearrangement joins TRBV5-1 to TRBJ1-2, with 7 bases aligning to TRBD1. V shed 0 bases and J 0 bases; nucleotides not matched to a gene: 5. The CDR3 is 16 residues long. From germline, CDR1 is SGHRS and CDR2 YFSETQ. CDR3 nucleotide sequence: TGCGCCAGCAGCTTGGCCCCGGGACAGACTAACTATGGCTACACCTTC. Translating it yields CASSLAPGQTNYGYTF.

The chain has TRBV6-6 and TRBJ1-6, with 9 bases aligning to TRBD1. Germline V gene sequence: CDR1 MNHNY, CDR2 SVGAGI (reference sequence). The CDR3 totals 15 residues. The V gene end was trimmed by 6 bases and the J gene end by 7 bases; junction bases not matched to a gene: 7. Here the CDR3 reads CASRHPGQGNSPLHF. CDR3 in DNA: TGTGCCAGCAGGCATCCGGGACAGGGAAATTCACCCCTCCACTTT.

This clonotype was detected only a few times. The genes are TRBV29-1 and TRBJ2-7; the D gene is possibly TRBD1 (5 bases). Germline V CDR1 and CDR2: SQVTM, ANQGSEA. V dropped 5 bases and J dropped 3 bases, with 17 bases sitting between them. This CDR3 has 14 amino acids. CDR3 sequence: CSVLTDLSGYEQYF. CDR3 nucleotides: TGCAGCGTTTTGACAGATCTTTCAGGCTACGAGCAGTACTTC.

The chain combines TRBV7-9 with TRBJ1-1, with D perhaps matching TRBD1 (6 bases). Germline V gene sequence: CDR1 SEHNR, CDR2 FQNEAQ (reference sequence). There are 14 residues in the CDR3. Trimming pared 5 bases from V and 2 bases from J, leaving 12 bases between. CDR3 loop: CASSQKGVNTEAFF. The CDR3 bases are TGTGCCAGCAGCCAAAAGGGGGTAAACACTGAAGCTTTCTTT.

The chain employs TRBV7-3 and TRBJ1-1; D is uncertain. V shed 0 bases and J shed 8 bases, with 10 bases lying between them. The CDR3 spans 13 residues. Germline V gives CDR1 SGHTA, CDR2 FQGTGA. The CDR3 loop is CASSLTPTGEAFF. DNA for the CDR3: TGTGCCAGCAGCTTAACACCGACGGGGGAAGCTTTCTTT.